The TCR beta chain described here comes from a study of monozygotic twins with inflammatory bowel disease. From germline, CDR1 is LNHNV and CDR2 YYDKDF (reference sequence). This CDR3 comprises 14 residues. TCRdb re-called the 5' RACE reads, yielding one record per CDR3 amino acid sequence without DNA. The sample has 110,000 or so distinct CDR3 sequences. The chain links TRBV15 to TRBJ1-1. The material sequenced was blood. The sequence came from a human donor with ulcerative colitis or Crohn's disease, or a healthy co-twin of an affected twin (not recorded which). The CDR3: CATSSRQVNTEAFF.